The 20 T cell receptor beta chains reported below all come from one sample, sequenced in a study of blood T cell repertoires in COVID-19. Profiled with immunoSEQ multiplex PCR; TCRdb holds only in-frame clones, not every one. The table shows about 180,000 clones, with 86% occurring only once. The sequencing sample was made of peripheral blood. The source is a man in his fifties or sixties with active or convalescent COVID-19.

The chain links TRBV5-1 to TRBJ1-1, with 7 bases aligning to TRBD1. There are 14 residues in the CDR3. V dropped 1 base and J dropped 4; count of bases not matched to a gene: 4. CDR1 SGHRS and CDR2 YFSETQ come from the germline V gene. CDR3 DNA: TGCGCCAGCAGCTTGACAGGGGTGGGCACTGAAGCTTTCTTT. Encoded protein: CASSLTGVGTEAFF.

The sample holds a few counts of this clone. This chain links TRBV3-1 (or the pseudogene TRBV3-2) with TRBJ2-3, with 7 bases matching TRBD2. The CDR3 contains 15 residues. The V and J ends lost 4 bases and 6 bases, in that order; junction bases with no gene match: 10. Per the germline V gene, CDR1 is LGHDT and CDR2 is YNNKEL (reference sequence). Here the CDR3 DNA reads TGTGCCAGCAGCCCCCTCCGCGTGGGAGGGGATACGCAGTATTTT. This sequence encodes CASSPLRVGGDTQYF.

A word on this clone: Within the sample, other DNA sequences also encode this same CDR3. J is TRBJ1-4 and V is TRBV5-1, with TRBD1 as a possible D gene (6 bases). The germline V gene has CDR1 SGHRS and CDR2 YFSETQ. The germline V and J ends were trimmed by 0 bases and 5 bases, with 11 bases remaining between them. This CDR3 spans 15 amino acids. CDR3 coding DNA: TGCGCCAGCAGCTTGGCAGGACAGCCCAATGAAAAACTGTTTTTT. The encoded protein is CASSLAGQPNEKLFF.

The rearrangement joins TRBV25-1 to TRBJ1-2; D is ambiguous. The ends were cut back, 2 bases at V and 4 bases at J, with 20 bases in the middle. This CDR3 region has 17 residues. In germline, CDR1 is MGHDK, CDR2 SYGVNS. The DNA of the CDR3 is TGTGCCAGCAGTGAAACGGGCCGCGGCCTTGAGGGCTATGGCTACACCTTC. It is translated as CASSETGRGLEGYGYTF.

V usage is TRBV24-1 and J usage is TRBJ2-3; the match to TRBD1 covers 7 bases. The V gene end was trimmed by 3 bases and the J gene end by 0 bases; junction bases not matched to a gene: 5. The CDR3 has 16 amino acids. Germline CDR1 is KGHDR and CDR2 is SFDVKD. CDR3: CATSDGTARSTDTQYF. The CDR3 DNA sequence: TGTGCCACCAGTGATGGGACAGCCCGTAGCACAGATACGCAGTATTTT.

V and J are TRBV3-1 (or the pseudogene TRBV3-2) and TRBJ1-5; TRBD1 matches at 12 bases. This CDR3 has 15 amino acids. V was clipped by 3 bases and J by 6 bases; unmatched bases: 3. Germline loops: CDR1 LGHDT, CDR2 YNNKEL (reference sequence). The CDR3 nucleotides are TGTGCCAGCAGCCAGGGGGGACAGGGGGCTCAGCCCCAGCATTTT. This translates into CASSQGGQGAQPQHF.

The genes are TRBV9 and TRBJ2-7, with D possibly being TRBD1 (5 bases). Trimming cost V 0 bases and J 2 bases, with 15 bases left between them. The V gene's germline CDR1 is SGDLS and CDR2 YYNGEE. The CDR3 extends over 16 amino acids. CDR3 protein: CASSVAGDSTPYEQYF. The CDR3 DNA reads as TGTGCCAGCAGCGTAGCAGGTGACAGTACCCCCTACGAGCAGTACTTC.

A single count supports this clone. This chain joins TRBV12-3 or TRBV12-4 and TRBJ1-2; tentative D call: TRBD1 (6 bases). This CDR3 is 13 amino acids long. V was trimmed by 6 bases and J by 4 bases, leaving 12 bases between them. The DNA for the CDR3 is TGTGCCAGCAGCGTCCAGGACAGCTATGGCTACACCTTC. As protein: CASSVQDSYGYTF.

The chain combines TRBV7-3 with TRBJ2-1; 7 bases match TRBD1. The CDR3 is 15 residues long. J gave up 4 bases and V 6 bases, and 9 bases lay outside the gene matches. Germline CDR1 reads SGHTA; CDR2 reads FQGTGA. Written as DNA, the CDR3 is TGTGCCAGCAGTTCAGACAGGGCTAATTACAATGAGCAGTTCTTC. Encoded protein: CASSSDRANYNEQFF.

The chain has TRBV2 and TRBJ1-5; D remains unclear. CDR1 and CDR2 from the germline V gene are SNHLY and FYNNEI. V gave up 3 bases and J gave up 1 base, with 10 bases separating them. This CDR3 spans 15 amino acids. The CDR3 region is CASSDDAGSNQPQHF. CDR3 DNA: TGTGCCAGCAGTGATGATGCGGGCAGCAATCAGCCCCAGCATTTT.

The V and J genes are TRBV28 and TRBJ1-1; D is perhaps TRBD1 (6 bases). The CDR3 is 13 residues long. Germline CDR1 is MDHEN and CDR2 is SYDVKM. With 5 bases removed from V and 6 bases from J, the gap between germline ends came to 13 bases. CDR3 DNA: TGTGCCAGCAGTACAGGGTTCCTAGCTGAAGCTTTCTTT. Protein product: CASSTGFLAEAFF.

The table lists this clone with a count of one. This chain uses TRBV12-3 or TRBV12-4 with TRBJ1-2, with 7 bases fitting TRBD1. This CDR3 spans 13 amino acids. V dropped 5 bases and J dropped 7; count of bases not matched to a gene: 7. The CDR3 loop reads CASSDTGVFGYTF. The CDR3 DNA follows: TGTGCCAGCAGTGACACAGGGGTGTTTGGCTACACCTTC.

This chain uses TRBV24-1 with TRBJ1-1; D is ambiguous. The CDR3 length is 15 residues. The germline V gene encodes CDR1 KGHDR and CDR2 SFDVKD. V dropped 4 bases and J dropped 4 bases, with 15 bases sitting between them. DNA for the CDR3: TGTGCCACCAGTGAATCTGACACTGTGGGCACTGAAGCTTTCTTT. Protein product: CATSESDTVGTEAFF.

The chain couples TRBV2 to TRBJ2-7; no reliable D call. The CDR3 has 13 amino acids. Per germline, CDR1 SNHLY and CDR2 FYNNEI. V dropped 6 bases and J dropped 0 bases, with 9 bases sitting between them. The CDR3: CASRRMSSYEQYF. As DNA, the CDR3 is TGTGCCAGCAGGCGCATGAGCTCCTACGAGCAGTACTTC.

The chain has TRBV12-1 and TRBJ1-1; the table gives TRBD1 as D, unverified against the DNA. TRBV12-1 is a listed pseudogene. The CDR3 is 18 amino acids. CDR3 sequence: CASSFPGQGEIRDTEAFF. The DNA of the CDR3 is TGTGCCAGCAGCTTTCCAGGACAGGGAGAGATACGGGACACTGAAGCTTTCTTT.

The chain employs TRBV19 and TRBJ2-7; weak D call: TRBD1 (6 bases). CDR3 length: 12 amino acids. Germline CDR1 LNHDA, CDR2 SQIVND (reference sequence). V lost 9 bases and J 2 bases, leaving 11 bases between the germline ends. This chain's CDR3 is CASRDMAYEQYF. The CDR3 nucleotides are TGTGCCAGCCGGGACATGGCCTACGAGCAGTACTTC. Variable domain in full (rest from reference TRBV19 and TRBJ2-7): DGGITQSPKYLFRKEGQNVTLSCEQNLNHDAMYWYRQDPGQGLRLIYYSQIVNDFQKGDIAEGYSVSREKKESFPLTVTSAQKNPTAFYLCASRDMAYEQYFGPGTRLTVT.

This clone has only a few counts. CDR3 protein: CASSLAAPTNYGYTF. The CDR3 DNA sequence: TGTGCCAGCAGCTTAGCGGCACCAACTAACTATGGCTACACCTTC. The V gene is TRBV7-2, the J gene TRBJ1-2, with D unresolved. Germline V gene data show CDR1 as SGHTA and CDR2 as FQGNSA. Trimming removed 0 bases at V and 0 bases at J, with 8 bases between. The CDR3 is 15 amino acids. The full variable domain, in which reference TRBV7-2 and TRBJ1-2 provide the parts outside the CDR3, is GAGVSQSPSNKVTEKGKDVELRCDPISGHTALYWYRQSLGQGLEFLIYFQGNSAPDKSGLPSDRFSAERTGGSVSTLTIQRTQQEDSAVYLCASSLAAPTNYGYTFGSGTRLTVV.

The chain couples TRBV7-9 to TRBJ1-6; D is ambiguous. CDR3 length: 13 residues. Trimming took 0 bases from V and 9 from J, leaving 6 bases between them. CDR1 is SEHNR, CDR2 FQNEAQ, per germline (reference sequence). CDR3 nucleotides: TGTGCCAGCAGCTTAGCGCCGAGTTCACCCCTCCACTTT. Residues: CASSLAPSSPLHF.

CDR3 residues: CAWSVQYNSPLHF. Here the CDR3 DNA reads TGTGCCTGGAGTGTTCAGTATAATTCACCCCTCCACTTT. This chain connects TRBV30 to TRBJ1-6; D is unresolved. Trimming removed 0 bases from V and 4 bases from J, with 4 bases in between. Germline V gene lookup returns CDR1 GTSNPN and CDR2 SVGIG (reference sequence). There are 13 residues in the CDR3.

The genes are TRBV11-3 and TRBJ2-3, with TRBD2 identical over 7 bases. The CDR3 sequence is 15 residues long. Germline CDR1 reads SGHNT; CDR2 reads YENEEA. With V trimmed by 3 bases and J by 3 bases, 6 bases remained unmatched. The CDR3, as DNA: TGTGCCAGCAGCTTGGGCGGGGGACCTACAGATACGCAGTATTTT. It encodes CASSLGGGPTDTQYF.